The subject of this entry is one T cell receptor beta chain. Its antigen is still unknown. This specimen belongs to a study of response to subunit inactivated influenza vaccine. TCRdb fed the RT-PCR reads into MiXCR, producing one record per CDR3 protein. Of about 170,000 distinct CDR3 sequences in the sample, about 10% were seen once. The study, taken as a whole, reports: That few new T cells are recruited by each seasonal influenza vaccination was the authors' suggestion.

The V gene's germline CDR1 is SQVTM and CDR2 ANQGSEA. Between the trimmed V and J ends, which lost 5 bases and 2 bases, there was a span of 11 bases. CDR3 length: 13 amino acids. The chain carries TRBV29-1 and TRBJ2-3; possible D gene TRBD1, 5 bases. The TCR was taken from a man aged 50 to 69 who received an inactivated influenza vaccine. The starting material was CD8+ T cells sorted from PBMCs, obtained roughly 24 months after vaccination. CDR3 coding DNA: TGCAGCGTTACAGGAGAAATCACAGATACGCAGTATTTT. Protein sequence: CSVTGEITDTQYF.